This T cell receptor (beta chain) comes out of a study of cytomegalovirus exposure and HLA in healthy donors. Looking at the study overall: The 130 or so validation repertoires and the roughly 690 first-cohort repertoires shared a platform, a later analysis reported.

While the first cohort had 600 to 850 subjects, the donors belonged to the separate validation cohort of over a hundred subjects. Trimming removed 0 bases from V and 2 bases from J, with 7 bases in between. This CDR3 is built from 14 residues. CDR1 is SGHDT and CDR2 is YYEEEE in the germline V gene. TCRdb's table, derived via immunoSEQ multiplex PCR, lists solely in-frame clones and lacks some. Of around 190,000 clones listed, around 85% are singletons. The V gene is TRBV5-6, the J gene TRBJ2-3; no clear D. Sequenced sample: PBMCs. This TCR came from a young man in good health and CMV-seropositive. As DNA, the CDR3 is TGTGCCAGCAGCTTGGTACAGACCACAGATACGCAGTATTTT. Translated, it gives CASSLVQTTDTQYF.